This T cell receptor (beta chain) was captured by sequencing in a study of metastatic and nonmetastatic thyroid tumors. Study context: Blood and tumor or nodule tissue repertoires from malignant and benign thyroid patients were compared.

Patients were all untreated before their thyroid surgery. Original methodology: Built for papillary thyroid cancer, a distant-metastasis classifier drew on CDR3 differences across clinicopathological groups. TCRdb reprocessed the PCR reads using MiXCR. V and J calls and clone size were set by TCRdb, not the authors. The sample includes some 37,000 clones, around half of them seen just once. V was clipped by 10 bases and J by 7 bases, with 20 bases between them. There are 14 residues in the CDR3. In germline, CDR1 is MNHEY, CDR2 SVGEGT. Sequenced material: tumor tissue. The chain combines TRBV6-2 or TRBV6-3 with TRBJ2-1, with D perhaps TRBD2 (7 bases). The sequence was obtained from a male donor with papillary thyroid cancer or a benign thyroid nodule (not recorded which). Some clones in this sample may be carry-over from other donors' samples. In DNA, the CDR3 is TGTGCCACGGCGTGGGGGCTTAGCGGGAATGAGCAGTTCTTC. Its translation: CATAWGLSGNEQFF.